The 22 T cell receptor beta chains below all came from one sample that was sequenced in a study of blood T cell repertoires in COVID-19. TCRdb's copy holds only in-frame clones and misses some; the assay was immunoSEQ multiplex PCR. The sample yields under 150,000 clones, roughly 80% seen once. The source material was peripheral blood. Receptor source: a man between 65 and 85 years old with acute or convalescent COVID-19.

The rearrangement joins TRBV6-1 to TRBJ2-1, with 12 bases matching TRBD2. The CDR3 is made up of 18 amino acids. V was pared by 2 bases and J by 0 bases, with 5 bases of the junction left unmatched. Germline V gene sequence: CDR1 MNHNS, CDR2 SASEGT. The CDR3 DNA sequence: TGTGCCAGCAGTGAAAGGACTAGCGGGGATAGCTCCTACAATGAGCAGTTCTTC. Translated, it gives CASSERTSGDSSYNEQFF.

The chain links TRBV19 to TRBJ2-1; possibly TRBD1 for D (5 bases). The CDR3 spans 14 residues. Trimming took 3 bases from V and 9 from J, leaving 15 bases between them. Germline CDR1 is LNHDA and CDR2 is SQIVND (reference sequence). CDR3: CASSMAGLGIEQFF. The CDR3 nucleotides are TGTGCCAGTAGTATGGCAGGGCTGGGTATTGAGCAGTTCTTC.

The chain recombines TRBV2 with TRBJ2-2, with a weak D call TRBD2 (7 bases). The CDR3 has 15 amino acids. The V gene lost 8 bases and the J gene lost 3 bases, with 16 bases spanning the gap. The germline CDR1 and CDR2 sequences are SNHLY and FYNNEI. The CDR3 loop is CASHGGAPDTGELFF. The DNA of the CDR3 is TGTGCCAGCCATGGGGGGGCTCCCGACACCGGGGAGCTGTTTTTT.

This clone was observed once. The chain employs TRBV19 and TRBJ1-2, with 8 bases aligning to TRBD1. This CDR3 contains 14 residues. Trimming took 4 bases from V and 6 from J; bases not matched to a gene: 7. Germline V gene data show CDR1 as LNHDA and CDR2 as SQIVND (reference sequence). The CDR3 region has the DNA TGTGCCAGTAGTACCGAGACAGGGGTAAATGGCTACACCTTC. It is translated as CASSTETGVNGYTF. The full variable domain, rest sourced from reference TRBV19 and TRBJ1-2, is DGGITQSPKYLFRKEGQNVTLSCEQNLNHDAMYWYRQDPGQGLRLIYYSQIVNDFQKGDIAEGYSVSREKKESFPLTVTSAQKNPTAFYLCASSTETGVNGYTFGSGTRLTVV.

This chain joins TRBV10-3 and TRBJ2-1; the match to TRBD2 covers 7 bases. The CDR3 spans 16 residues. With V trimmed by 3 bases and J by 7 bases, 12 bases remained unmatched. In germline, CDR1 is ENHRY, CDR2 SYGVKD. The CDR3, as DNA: TGTGCCATCAGTGAAGGTGGACTAGGAAGTCGAAATGAGCAGTTCTTC. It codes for CAISEGGLGSRNEQFF.

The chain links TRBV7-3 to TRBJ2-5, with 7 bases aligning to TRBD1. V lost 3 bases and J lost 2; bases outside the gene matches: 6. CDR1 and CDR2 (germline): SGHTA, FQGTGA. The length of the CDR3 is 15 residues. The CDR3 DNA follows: TGTGCCAGCAGCTTCGCAGGGGGTCGGCAAGAGACCCAGTACTTC. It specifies CASSFAGGRQETQYF.

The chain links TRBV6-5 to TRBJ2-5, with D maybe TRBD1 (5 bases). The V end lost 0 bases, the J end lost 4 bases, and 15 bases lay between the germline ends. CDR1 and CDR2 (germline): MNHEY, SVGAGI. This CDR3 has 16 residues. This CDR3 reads CASSYSSFKGRETQYF. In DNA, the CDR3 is TGTGCCAGCAGTTACTCGTCTTTTAAGGGGCGAGAGACCCAGTACTTC.

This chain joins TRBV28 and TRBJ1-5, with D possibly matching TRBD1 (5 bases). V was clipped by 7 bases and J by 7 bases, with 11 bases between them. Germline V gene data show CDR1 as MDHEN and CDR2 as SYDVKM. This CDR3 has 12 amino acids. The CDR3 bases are TGTGCCAGCATGGGGCAGCCGCAGCCCCAGCATTTT. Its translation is CASMGQPQPQHF.

Here the CDR3 reads CASLTPSSGNTIYF. CDR3 sequence (DNA): TGTGCCAGCCTCACGCCGAGCTCTGGAAACACCATATATTTT. The genes are TRBV28 and TRBJ1-3; D is undetermined. Trimming took off 8 bases at V and 0 bases at J, with 11 bases between the two ends. The CDR3 contains 14 residues. The germline gives CDR1 MDHEN, CDR2 SYDVKM.

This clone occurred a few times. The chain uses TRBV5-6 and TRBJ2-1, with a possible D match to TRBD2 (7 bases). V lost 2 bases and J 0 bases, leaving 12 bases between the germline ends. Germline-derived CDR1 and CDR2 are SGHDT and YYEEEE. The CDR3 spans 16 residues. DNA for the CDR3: TGTGCCAGCAGCTTTAGGGGGAGGGCCTCCTACAATGAGCAGTTCTTC. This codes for CASSFRGRASYNEQFF.

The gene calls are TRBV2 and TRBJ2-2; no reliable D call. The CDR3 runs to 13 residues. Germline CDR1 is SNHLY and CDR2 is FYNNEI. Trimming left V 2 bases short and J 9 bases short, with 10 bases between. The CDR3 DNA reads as TGTGCCAGCAGTGAATCGAGTTTGCGGGAGCTGTTTTTT. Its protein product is CASSESSLRELFF.

The CDR3 nucleotides are TGTGCCAGTAGTTTTAGGGGGGAGGGGGTCGTCACAGATACGCAGTATTTT. Translated, it gives CASSFRGEGVVTDTQYF. V is TRBV19 and J is TRBJ2-3, with a possible D match to TRBD2 (7 bases). V lost 5 bases and J 2 bases, leaving 20 bases between the germline ends. CDR3 length equals 17 residues. Germline V gene lookup returns CDR1 LNHDA and CDR2 SQIVND (reference sequence). The entire variable domain, with the rest obtained from reference TRBV19 and TRBJ2-3, is as follows: DGGITQSPKYLFRKEGQNVTLSCEQNLNHDAMYWYRQDPGQGLRLIYYSQIVNDFQKGDIAEGYSVSREKKESFPLTVTSAQKNPTAFYLCASSFRGEGVVTDTQYFGPGTRLTVL.

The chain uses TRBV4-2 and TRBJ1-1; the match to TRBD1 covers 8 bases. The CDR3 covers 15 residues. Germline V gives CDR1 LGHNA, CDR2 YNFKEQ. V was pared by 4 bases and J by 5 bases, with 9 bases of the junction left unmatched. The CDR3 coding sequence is TGTGCCAGCAGCCCCAGACAGGGGCTGAGGACTGAAGCTTTCTTT. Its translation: CASSPRQGLRTEAFF.

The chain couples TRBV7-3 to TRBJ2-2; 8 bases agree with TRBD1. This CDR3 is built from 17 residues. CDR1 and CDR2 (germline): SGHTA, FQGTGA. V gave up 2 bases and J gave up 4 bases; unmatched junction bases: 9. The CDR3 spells CASSLRIQGAGTGELFF. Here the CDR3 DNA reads TGTGCCAGCAGCTTACGTATTCAGGGGGCGGGCACCGGGGAGCTGTTTTTT.

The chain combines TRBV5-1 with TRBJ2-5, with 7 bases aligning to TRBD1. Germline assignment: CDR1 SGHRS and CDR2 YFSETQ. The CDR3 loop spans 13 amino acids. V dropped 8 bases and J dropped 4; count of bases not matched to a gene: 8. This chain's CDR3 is CASRGTARETQYF. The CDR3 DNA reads TGCGCCAGTAGAGGGACAGCACGAGAGACCCAGTACTTC.

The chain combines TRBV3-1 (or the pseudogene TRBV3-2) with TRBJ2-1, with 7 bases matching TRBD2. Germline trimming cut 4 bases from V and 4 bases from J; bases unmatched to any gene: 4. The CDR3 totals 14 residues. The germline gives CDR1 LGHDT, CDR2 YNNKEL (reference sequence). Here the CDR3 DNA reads TGTGCCAGCAGCCGCCGGACTAGATACAATGAGCAGTTCTTC. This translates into CASSRRTRYNEQFF.

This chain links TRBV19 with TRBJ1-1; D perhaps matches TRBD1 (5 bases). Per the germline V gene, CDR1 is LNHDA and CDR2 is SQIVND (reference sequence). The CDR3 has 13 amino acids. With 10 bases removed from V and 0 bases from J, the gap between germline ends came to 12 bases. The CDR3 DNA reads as TGTGCCACCACCCGGGGGATGAACACTGAAGCTTTCTTT. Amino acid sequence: CATTRGMNTEAFF.

The CDR3 DNA sequence: TGTGCCAGCAGCCAAGTTGGAAGGGGTGAGCAGTACTTC. It is translated as CASSQVGRGEQYF. J is TRBJ2-7 and V is TRBV3-1 (or the pseudogene TRBV3-2); D might be TRBD1 (5 bases). Germline CDR1 is LGHDT and CDR2 is YNNKEL (reference sequence). The CDR3 totals 13 residues. With 1 base removed from V and 7 bases from J, the gap between germline ends came to 11 bases.

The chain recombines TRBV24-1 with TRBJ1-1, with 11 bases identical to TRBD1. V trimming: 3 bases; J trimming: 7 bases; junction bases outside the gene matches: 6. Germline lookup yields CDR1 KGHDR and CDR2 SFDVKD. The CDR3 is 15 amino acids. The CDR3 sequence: CATSDTRTGGFEAFF. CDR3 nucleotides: TGTGCCACCAGTGATACCCGGACAGGGGGCTTTGAAGCTTTCTTT.

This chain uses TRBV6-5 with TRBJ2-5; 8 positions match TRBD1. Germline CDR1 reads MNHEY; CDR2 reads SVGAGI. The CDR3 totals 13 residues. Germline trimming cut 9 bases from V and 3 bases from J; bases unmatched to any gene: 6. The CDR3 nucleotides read TGTGCCAGGACAGGGGCCCCTGAAGAGACCCAGTACTTC. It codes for CARTGAPEETQYF.

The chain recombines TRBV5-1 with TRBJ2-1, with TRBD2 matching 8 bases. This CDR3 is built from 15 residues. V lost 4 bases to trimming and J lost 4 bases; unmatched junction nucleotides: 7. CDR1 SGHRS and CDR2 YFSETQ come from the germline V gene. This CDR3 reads CASSDGGARYNEQFF. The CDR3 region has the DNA TGCGCCAGCAGCGACGGGGGGGCGAGGTACAATGAGCAGTTCTTC.

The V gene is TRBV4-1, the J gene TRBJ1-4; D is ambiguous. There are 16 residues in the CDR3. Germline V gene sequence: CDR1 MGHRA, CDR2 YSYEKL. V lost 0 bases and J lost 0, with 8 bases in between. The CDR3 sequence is CASSQETRATNEKLFF. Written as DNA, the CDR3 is TGCGCCAGCAGCCAAGAAACGAGGGCAACTAATGAAAAACTGTTTTTT.